The source of this T cell receptor beta chain is a study of blood T cells in healthy people across ages. Through a sample-barcoded 5' primer and a J-beta primer mix, a second PCR was run for about 7 to 12 cycles. TCRdb passed the 5' RACE reads through MiXCR, listing each CDR3 protein once. The table records around 800,000 distinct CDR3 sequences, about 53% of them present only once. This clonotype was recorded only once. As yet, its antigen is unknown. The CDR3 has 15 amino acids. V was trimmed by 0 bases and J by 7 bases, leaving 13 bases between them. In germline, CDR1 is SGHRS, CDR2 YFSETQ. Study-level findings and limits: Roughly linearly, TCR beta diversity per million T cells fell as age increased.

The genes are TRBV5-1 and TRBJ2-2; D remains ambiguous. The receptor comes from a man older than 75 in good health. Specimen: blood. The chain's CDR3 is CASSLDSGDVGELFF. The CDR3 bases are TGCGCCAGCAGCTTGGATTCTGGGGATGTCGGGGAGCTGTTTTTT.